This T cell receptor beta chain was identified in a study of blood T cells in healthy people across ages. CDR1 SGHTA and CDR2 FQGNSA come from the germline V gene. J lost 3 bases, V lost 1 base, and 12 bases had no gene match. The CDR3 consists of 18 residues. Primed by a sample-barcoded 5' primer and a J-beta primer mix, a second PCR proceeded for roughly 6 to 12 cycles. TCRdb re-called the 5' RACE reads through MiXCR, storing one row per CDR3 protein. Of about 930,000 distinct CDR3 sequences detected, 25% to 35% appear once; the ten largest clones hold 10%. These data also featured in a second study, about T cells of mothers and their children.

V gene TRBV7-2 combines with J gene TRBJ2-3; the match to TRBD2 covers 8 bases. This TCR was sampled from a woman between 35 and 50 years old in good health. Sequencing was carried out using blood. In nucleotides, the CDR3 is TGTGCCAGCAGCTTAGTAGTCTCCTCGGGGGGGCTGACAGATACGCAGTATTTT. This sequence encodes CASSLVVSSGGLTDTQYF.